This entry describes one T cell receptor beta chain. Its target is not known. This entry belongs to a study of CD8 T cells in ankylosing spondylitis. Per the germline V gene, CDR1 is SEHNR and CDR2 is FQNEAQ (reference sequence). The V and J ends lost 1 base and 7 bases respectively, with 0 bases between them. CDR3 length equals 10 residues. TCRdb independently ran MiXCR on the 5' RACE reads; one entry per CDR3 protein. The repertoire holds approximately 140,000 distinct CDR3 sequences, around 42% seen once, with 15% in the top ten. General study results and limits: Reportedly, matched ankylosing spondylitis synovial fluid was significantly enriched for disease-linked clones.

The chain carries TRBV7-9 and TRBJ2-3; D is unclear. The sequence was obtained from a male donor with ankylosing spondylitis. Material for sequencing was synovial fluid, either unsorted or a sorted T cell fraction (not recorded which). The CDR3 nucleotides are TGTGCCAGCAGCTTAGATACGCAGTATTTT. It translates to CASSLDTQYF.